The next 13 T cell receptor beta chains were all read from a single sample in a study of blood T cell repertoires in COVID-19. Assay used: immunoSEQ multiplex PCR; TCRdb lists only in-frame clones, some missing. The repertoire includes some 200,000 clones, under 90% of them detected once, and 7.8% sits in the top ten. Material for sequencing was peripheral blood. Receptors were obtained from a woman older than 75 with COVID-19, enrolled during active disease.

V is TRBV5-1 and J is TRBJ2-5, with TRBD2 matching 8 bases. CDR3 size: 15 residues. Trimming cost V 4 bases and J 4 bases; bases outside gene matches: 9. Germline V lookup: CDR1 SGHRS, CDR2 YFSETQ. The CDR3 loop is CASSLGRAVGETQYF. DNA of the CDR3: TGCGCCAGCAGCCTCGGGAGGGCGGTGGGAGAGACCCAGTACTTC.

This clone appeared a few times. The chain carries TRBV5-4 and TRBJ2-7, with TRBD1 matching 8 bases. The CDR3 sequence is 16 residues long. Germline-derived CDR1 and CDR2 are SGHNT and YYREEE (reference sequence). V trimming: 4 bases; J trimming: 0 bases; junction bases outside the gene matches: 9. The CDR3 reads CASSLQGGSFSYEQYF. The DNA for the CDR3 is TGTGCCAGCAGCCTACAGGGGGGCTCGTTCTCCTACGAGCAGTACTTC. Using reference TRBV5-4 and TRBJ2-7 for the parts outside the CDR3, the full variable domain is ETGVTQSPTHLIKTRGQQVTLRCSSQSGHNTVSWYQQALGQGPQFIFQYYREEENGRGNFPPRFSGLQFPNYSSELNVNALELDDSALYLCASSLQGGSFSYEQYFGPGTRLTVT.

The chain recombines TRBV3-1 (or the pseudogene TRBV3-2) with TRBJ1-2; tentatively, D is TRBD1 (5 bases). CDR3 length: 12 residues. V shed 8 bases and J shed 3 bases, with 10 bases lying between them. CDR1 and CDR2 from the germline V gene are LGHDT and YNNKEL (reference sequence). CDR3 amino acids: CASQGGDYGYTF. The CDR3 DNA sequence: TGTGCCAGCCAGGGCGGCGACTATGGCTACACCTTC.

The chain uses TRBV21-1 and TRBJ2-7; TRBD1 was called by the table and not checked on the DNA. TRBV21-1 is assigned pseudogene status. The CDR3 totals 14 residues. The CDR3 sequence is CASSKAWTAYEQYF. The DNA for the CDR3 is TGTGCCAGCAGCAAAGCCTGGACAGCCTACGAGCAGTACTTC.

V is TRBV10-3 and J is TRBJ1-1; D is possibly TRBD1 (6 bases). V lost 10 bases, J lost 0 bases, and 12 bases lay in between. The length of the CDR3 is 13 residues. The V gene's germline CDR1 is ENHRY and CDR2 SYGVKD. CDR3 bases: TGTGCCACCAAGGGACAACTGAACACTGAAGCTTTCTTT. The encoded protein is CATKGQLNTEAFF.

This clone appeared once. CDR3 nucleotides: TGTGCCAGCAGCGCGTTATTGGGCCTGGGCTCTGGGGCCAACGTCCTGACTTTC. Translation gives CASSALLGLGSGANVLTF. The J gene is TRBJ2-6, the V gene TRBV9; D gene unclear. The CDR3 length is 18 residues. V lost 3 bases and J lost 0, with 16 bases in between. CDR1 is SGDLS and CDR2 is YYNGEE in the germline V gene.

The V gene is TRBV5-6, the J gene TRBJ2-5, with D perhaps matching TRBD2 (5 bases). Germline values: CDR1 SGHDT, CDR2 YYEEEE. V lost 5 bases to trimming and J lost 12 bases, with 17 bases between them. The CDR3 has 12 amino acids. CDR3 amino acids: CASSTSPGIEYF. CDR3 in DNA: TGTGCCAGCAGTACTTCCCCCGGGATAGAGTACTTC.

This chain connects TRBV5-1 to TRBJ2-1; 7 bases fit TRBD2. The CDR3 has 16 amino acids. V shed 4 bases, J shed 4 bases, and the junction held 11 bases outside the gene matches. CDR1 and CDR2 (germline): SGHRS, YFSETQ. CDR3 coding DNA: TGCGCCAGCAGCCCCGCCTTGGGCGGGGGATACAATGAGCAGTTCTTC. It translates to CASSPALGGGYNEQFF.

V and J are TRBV5-4 and TRBJ1-5; 7 nucleotides agree with TRBD1. Trimming cost V 4 bases and J 4 bases; bases outside gene matches: 5. The CDR3 spans 14 residues. Germline V lookup: CDR1 SGHNT, CDR2 YYREEE (reference sequence). This chain's CDR3 is CASSADRSNQPQHF. The CDR3 nucleotides are TGTGCCAGCAGCGCGGACAGGTCTAATCAGCCCCAGCATTTT.

Comment on this clone: At the DNA level, this CDR3 is encoded by other sequences in the same sample as well. The rearrangement links TRBV9 to TRBJ1-5, with D maybe TRBD1 (6 bases). This CDR3 is built from 13 residues. In germline, CDR1 is SGDLS, CDR2 YYNGEE. V was shortened by 2 bases and J by 11 bases, with 14 bases between the two germline ends. The CDR3 DNA follows: TGTGCCAGCAGCGTGGGGGGGGGCTCAGCCCAGCATTTT. This translates into CASSVGGGSAQHF.

This chain links TRBV11-2 with TRBJ2-5, with D perhaps matching TRBD1 (6 bases). The CDR3 runs 15 residues. CDR1 and CDR2 from the germline V gene are SGHAT and FQNNGV. V was shortened by 5 bases and J by 4 bases, with 17 bases between the two germline ends. CDR3 DNA: TGTGCCAGCAGCGTACAGGGTCGGTTACGAGAGACCCAGTACTTC. Residues: CASSVQGRLRETQYF.

This chain links TRBV5-1 with TRBJ2-7; 11 bases are a match to TRBD1. The V segment lost 2 bases and the J segment 6 bases; nucleotides outside the gene matches: 13. The germline V gene has CDR1 SGHRS and CDR2 YFSETQ. This CDR3 has 17 amino acids. For the CDR3, the DNA is TGCGCCAGCAGCTTTTTGCCCTCCGGGACAGGGGGTGGCGAGCAGTACTTC. It codes for CASSFLPSGTGGGEQYF.

The chain carries TRBV11-1 and TRBJ2-5, with 7 bases lining up with TRBD2. V gave up 3 bases and J gave up 2 bases; unmatched junction bases: 0. Germline loops: CDR1 SGHAT, CDR2 FQDESV (reference sequence). The CDR3 totals 13 residues. The CDR3 protein is CASSLGLQETQYF. DNA for the CDR3: TGTGCCAGCAGCTTGGGACTACAAGAGACCCAGTACTTC.